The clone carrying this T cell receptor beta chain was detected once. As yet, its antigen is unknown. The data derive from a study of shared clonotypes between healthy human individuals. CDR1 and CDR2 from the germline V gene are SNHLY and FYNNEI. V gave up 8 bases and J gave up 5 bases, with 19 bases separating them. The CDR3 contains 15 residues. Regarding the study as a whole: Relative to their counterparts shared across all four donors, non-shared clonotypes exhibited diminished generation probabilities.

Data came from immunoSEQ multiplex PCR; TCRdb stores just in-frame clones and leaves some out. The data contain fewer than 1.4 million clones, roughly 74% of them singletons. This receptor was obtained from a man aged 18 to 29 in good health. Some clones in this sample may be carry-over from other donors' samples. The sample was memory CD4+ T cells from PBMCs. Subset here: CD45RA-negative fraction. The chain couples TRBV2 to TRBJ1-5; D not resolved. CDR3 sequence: CASRGGWQDYQPQHF. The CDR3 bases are TGTGCCAGCCGGGGTGGTTGGCAGGACTATCAGCCCCAGCATTTT.